This entry describes one T cell receptor (beta chain). Its antigen remains unknown. Each TCR beta cDNA library carried unique molecular identifiers. TCRdb passed the PCR reads through MiXCR, listing each CDR3 protein once. The data show roughly 570,000 distinct CDR3 sequences, around a third seen once. The sample originates from a study of post-analysis software for immune sequencing data. Study-wide findings and caveats: The five TRBV segments detected at higher frequency in patients than in controls included TRBV5-6, TRBV5-1 and TRBV20-1. Significantly lower normalized Chao1 diversity was found in patients with multiple sclerosis relative to controls.

V lost 1 base to trimming and J lost 1 base, with 13 bases between them. CDR1 LGHDT and CDR2 YNNKEL come from the germline V gene (reference sequence). This CDR3 has 16 residues. The sample comprised blood. The sequence derives from a girl aged 2 to 17 with multiple sclerosis. The chain carries TRBV3-1 and TRBJ1-1, with D possibly matching TRBD1 (5 bases). DNA for the CDR3: TGTGCCAGCAGCCAAGGAATAAACCAGGGGAACACTGAAGCTTTCTTT. It specifies CASSQGINQGNTEAFF.